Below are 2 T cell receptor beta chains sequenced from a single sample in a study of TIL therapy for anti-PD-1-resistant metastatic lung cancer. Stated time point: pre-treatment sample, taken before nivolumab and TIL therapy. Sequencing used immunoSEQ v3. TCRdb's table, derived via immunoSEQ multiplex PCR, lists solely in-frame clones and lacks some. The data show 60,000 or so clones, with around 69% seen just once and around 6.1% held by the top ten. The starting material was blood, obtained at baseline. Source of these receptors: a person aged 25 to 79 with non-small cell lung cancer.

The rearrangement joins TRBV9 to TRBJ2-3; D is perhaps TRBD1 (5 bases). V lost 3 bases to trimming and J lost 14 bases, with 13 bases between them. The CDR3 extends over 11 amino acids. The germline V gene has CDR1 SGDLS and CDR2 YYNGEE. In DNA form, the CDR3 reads TGTGCCAGCAGCGCGACAGCGAGGCTGTATTTT. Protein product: CASSATARLYF. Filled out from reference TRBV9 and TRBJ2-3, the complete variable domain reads DSGVTQTPKHLITATGQRVTLRCSPRSGDLSVYWYQQSLDQGLQFLIQYYNGEERAKGNILERFSAQQFPDLHSELNLSSLELGDSALYFCASSATARLYFGPGTRLTVL.

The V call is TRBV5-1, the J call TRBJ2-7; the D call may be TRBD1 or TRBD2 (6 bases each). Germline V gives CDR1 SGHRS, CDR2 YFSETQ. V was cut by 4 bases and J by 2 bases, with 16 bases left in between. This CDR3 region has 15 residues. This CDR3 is CASSPSTGTPYEQYF. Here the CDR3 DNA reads TGCGCCAGCAGCCCCTCAACAGGGACTCCCTACGAGCAGTACTTC.